The sequence of this T cell receptor (beta chain) was determined in a study of CD8 T cells in ankylosing spondylitis. As for this clonotype: Its antigen remains unknown.

Study-level findings and limits: Blood from ankylosing spondylitis patients appeared to carry a characteristic roughly 8-variant TCR beta motif.

TCRdb reprocessed the 5' RACE reads with MiXCR, giving one entry per CDR3 protein. Of 250,000 to 400,000 distinct CDR3 sequences in the sample, around a tenth were seen once. The source of this sequence is a female donor with ankylosing spondylitis or in good health (not recorded which). What was sequenced was blood, either unsorted or a sorted T cell fraction (not recorded which).

CDR3 sequence reads: CASRNNEKLFF. CDR3 in DNA: TGTGCCAGCAGGAACAATGAAAAACTGTTTTTT. This chain connects TRBV12-3 or TRBV12-4 to TRBJ1-4; D is undetermined. The CDR3 spans 11 residues. The V end lost 6 bases, the J end lost 5 bases, and 4 bases lay between the germline ends.